Each of the 14 T cell receptor beta chains below was sequenced from the same sample in a study of shared clonotypes between healthy human individuals. TCRdb's copy holds only in-frame clones and misses some; the assay was immunoSEQ multiplex PCR. The sample includes around 2.5 million clones, 93% of them seen just once. The sequenced sample consisted of naive CD4+ T cells from PBMCs. Subset meaning: CD45RA+ positively selected. The origin of the receptors is a man between 18 and 29 years old in good health. Some clones in this sample may be carry-over from other donors' samples.

This clone was seen only once. The chain joins TRBV9 to TRBJ2-6; D unclear. The length of the CDR3 is 18 residues. V dropped 0 bases and J dropped 1 base, with 14 bases sitting between them. Per the germline V gene, CDR1 is SGDLS and CDR2 is YYNGEE. CDR3 sequence (DNA): TGTGCCAGCAGCGTAGCTCCTGGTATCTATTCTGGGGCCAACGTCCTGACTTTC. It translates to CASSVAPGIYSGANVLTF. Complete variable domain (other parts from reference TRBV9 and TRBJ2-6): DSGVTQTPKHLITATGQRVTLRCSPRSGDLSVYWYQQSLDQGLQFLIQYYNGEERAKGNILERFSAQQFPDLHSELNLSSLELGDSALYFCASSVAPGIYSGANVLTFGAGSRLTVL.

The rearrangement links TRBV28 to TRBJ2-7; 14 nucleotides agree with TRBD2. Losses at the gene ends were 5 bases for V and 9 bases for J; bases not matched to a gene: 12. The CDR3 totals 16 residues. Germline lookup yields CDR1 MDHEN and CDR2 SYDVKM. The CDR3: CASSTPGTSGRLRQYF. CDR3 nucleotides: TGTGCCAGCAGTACCCCCGGGACTAGCGGGAGATTAAGGCAGTACTTC. The full variable domain, with the rest looked up from reference TRBV28 and TRBJ2-7, is DVKVTQSSRYLVKRTGEKVFLECVQDMDHENMFWYRQDPGLGLRLIYFSYDVKMKEKGDIPEGYSVSREKKERFSLILESASTNQTSMYLCASSTPGTSGRLRQYFGPGTRLTVT.

Notes on this clone: Other DNA sequences in the same sample also yield this CDR3. The CDR3 spells CASSLLGLNTEAFF. CDR3 bases: TGTGCCAGCAGCTTATTGGGGCTGAACACTGAAGCTTTCTTT. V usage is TRBV7-9 and J usage is TRBJ1-1; possible D gene TRBD1, 5 bases. Germline V gives CDR1 SEHNR, CDR2 FQNEAQ (reference sequence). The CDR3 is made up of 14 amino acids. The ends were cut back, 2 bases at V and 0 bases at J, with 7 bases in the middle.

This chain links TRBV10-3 with TRBJ1-2; D not certain. Trimming removed 2 bases at V and 1 base at J, with 11 bases between. Germline V CDR1 and CDR2: ENHRY, SYGVKD. This CDR3 has 15 residues. CDR3 amino acids: CAISELTTGNYGYTF. The CDR3 DNA reads as TGTGCCATCAGTGAGCTTACGACGGGTAACTATGGCTACACCTTC.

The chain combines TRBV7-6 with TRBJ2-1, with 10 bases lining up with TRBD1. Germline V gene lookup returns CDR1 SGHVS and CDR2 FNYEAQ. This CDR3 is built from 15 residues. V shed 5 bases, J shed 3 bases, and the junction held 4 bases outside the gene matches. The CDR3 DNA sequence: TGTGCCAGCAGCCGGGACAGGGGTGGCTACAATGAGCAGTTCTTC. Protein sequence: CASSRDRGGYNEQFF.

This clone was observed a handful of times. Different DNA sequences within this sample yield the same CDR3. The chain combines TRBV29-1 with TRBJ1-3, with TRBD1 as a possible D gene (5 bases). Trimming cost V 3 bases and J 2 bases, with 5 bases left between them. Germline lookup yields CDR1 SQVTM and CDR2 ANQGSEA. The CDR3 runs to 12 residues. CDR3 amino acids: CSVEGAGNTIYF. In nucleotides, the CDR3 is TGCAGCGTTGAGGGGGCTGGAAACACCATATATTTT.

The chain carries TRBV4-2 and TRBJ2-1; 13 bases line up with TRBD2. Germline V gene lookup returns CDR1 LGHNA and CDR2 YNFKEQ. Losses at the gene ends were 1 base for V and 5 bases for J; bases not matched to a gene: 2. The CDR3 extends over 16 amino acids. The CDR3 bases are TGTGCCAGCAGCCAAGCACTAGCGGGAGGGAACAATGAGCAGTTCTTC. Protein product: CASSQALAGGNNEQFF.

This clone has just a few counts. J is TRBJ1-4 and V is TRBV30; 10 nucleotides agree with TRBD1. This CDR3 spans 13 amino acids. V was pared by 2 bases and J by 7 bases, with 1 base of the junction left unmatched. The germline V gene has CDR1 GTSNPN and CDR2 SVGIG (reference sequence). Written as DNA, the CDR3 is TGTGCCTGGAGTTGGGACAGGGGTGAAAAACTGTTTTTT. Translated, it gives CAWSWDRGEKLFF.

The CDR3 region is CASSQDPKGLGRETQYF. DNA for the CDR3: TGTGCCAGCAGCCAAGATCCTAAAGGGTTGGGAAGGGAGACCCAGTACTTC. The rearrangement joins TRBV14 to TRBJ2-5; D gene unclear. Per germline, CDR1 SGHDN and CDR2 FVKESK. V gave up 0 bases and J gave up 5 bases, with 19 bases separating them. The CDR3 has 17 amino acids.

Notes on this clone: The same CDR3 also results from other DNA sequences found in this sample. The chain couples TRBV7-2 to TRBJ1-1; D is ambiguous. Germline CDR1 reads SGHTA; CDR2 reads FQGNSA. The CDR3 is made up of 13 amino acids. Trimming removed 2 bases at V and 4 bases at J, with 8 bases between. CDR3 bases: TGTGCCAGCAGCTTAAGGGAGGGCACTGAAGCTTTCTTT. It specifies CASSLREGTEAFF.

As to this clone: In the same sample, other DNA sequences code for this CDR3. The rearrangement uses TRBV7-2 and TRBJ1-3, with D hard to call. V lost 5 bases and J lost 1, with 9 bases in between. The V gene's germline CDR1 is SGHTA and CDR2 FQGNSA. The CDR3 has 14 residues. CDR3 in amino acids: CASSPRRSGNTIYF. The CDR3 DNA reads TGTGCCAGCAGCCCTAGGCGGTCTGGAAACACCATATATTTT.

The chain links TRBV10-3 to TRBJ1-5; a weak D match, TRBD1 (5 bases). Trimming stripped 6 bases from V and 0 bases from J, with 6 bases between. CDR1 ENHRY and CDR2 SYGVKD come from the germline V gene. CDR3 length: 13 residues. The CDR3: CAIRDSSNQPQHF. In DNA, the CDR3 is TGTGCCATCAGAGACAGTAGCAATCAGCCCCAGCATTTT.

The chain carries TRBV29-1 and TRBJ2-1, with D hard to call. This CDR3 has 11 amino acids. Per germline, CDR1 SQVTM and CDR2 ANQGSEA. Between the trimmed V and J ends, which lost 8 bases and 8 bases, there was a span of 13 bases. In DNA, the CDR3 is TGCAGCCATAAGAGAGTCGATGAGCAGTTCTTC. It specifies CSHKRVDEQFF.

The genes are TRBV5-6 and TRBJ2-2, with a possible D match to TRBD1 (5 bases). CDR3 length equals 13 residues. CDR1 and CDR2 from the germline V gene are SGHDT and YYEEEE. The ends were cut back, 5 bases at V and 9 bases at J, with 14 bases in the middle. CDR3 nucleotide sequence: TGTGCCAGCAGACGTCAGGGTAGAAGGGAGCTGTTTTTT. This encodes CASRRQGRRELFF.